The present TCR beta chain was sequenced within a study of cytomegalovirus exposure and HLA in healthy donors. After removal of 5 bases from V and 3 bases from J, the junction contained 3 bases not matched to a gene. Germline lookup yields CDR1 LNHDA and CDR2 SQIVND (reference sequence). The CDR3 totals 13 residues. The PCR ran on 60 Vbeta and 13 Jbeta primers. The assay was immunoSEQ multiplex PCR, and TCRdb's table has in-frame clones only and misses some. This sample has some 150,000 clones, with over 70% found just once. This sequence joins TRBV19 and TRBJ1-1; 7 bases align to TRBD1. Sequencing was performed on PBMCs. This TCR was recovered from a man aged 30 to 39 in good health and CMV-seropositive. The CDR3 nucleotides are TGTGCCAGTAGTTTTACAGGGGACACTGAAGCTTTCTTT. It yields the protein CASSFTGDTEAFF. The complete variable domain, with remaining parts taken from reference TRBV19 and TRBJ1-1, reads DGGITQSPKYLFRKEGQNVTLSCEQNLNHDAMYWYRQDPGQGLRLIYYSQIVNDFQKGDIAEGYSVSREKKESFPLTVTSAQKNPTAFYLCASSFTGDTEAFFGQGTRLTVV.